A single sample gave rise to the 15 T cell receptor beta chains below, sequenced in a study of pediatric ulcerative colitis (dated by TCRdb to the late 2010s). The protocol used for the library was the immunoSEQ multiplex PCR assay. TCRdb retrieved this table from immuneACCESS and kept in-frame rearrangements only. Not all clones are present; in checked studies, unresolved V genes account for under half, and no reason is known for the remainder. The sample includes tens of thousands of clones, with around 79% observed a single time. The top ten hold over 3% of the sample. During colonoscopy, one to two pinch biopsies were obtained from the rectum for research. Sequenced material: gut tissue. These receptors all come from a girl aged 5 to 17 with moderate ulcerative colitis.

V is TRBV19 and J is TRBJ1-3; D remains ambiguous. CDR3 length equals 15 residues. CDR1 and CDR2 (germline): LNHDA, SQIVND (reference sequence). Trimming removed 5 bases from V and 3 bases from J, with 14 bases in between. The DNA for the CDR3 is TGTGCCAGTAGTCCCTCCGTGGTACGTGGAAACACCATATATTTT. Its translation is CASSPSVVRGNTIYF.

The CDR3 bases are TGTGCCAGCAGCCTACTAGCGGGAGGGCCAACAGATACGCAGTATTTT. The encoded protein is CASSLLAGGPTDTQYF. The chain couples TRBV7-2 to TRBJ2-3; TRBD2 matches 13 bases. After removal of 5 bases from V and 3 bases from J, the junction contained 5 bases not matched to a gene. The CDR3 runs 16 residues. Germline V gives CDR1 SGHTA, CDR2 FQGNSA.

V and J are TRBV7-9 and TRBJ2-7, with 11 bases matching TRBD2. This CDR3 is built from 15 residues. The V gene end was trimmed by 5 bases and the J gene end by 6 bases; junction bases not matched to a gene: 9. The germline CDR1 and CDR2 sequences are SEHNR and FQNEAQ (reference sequence). The chain's CDR3 is CASSRFLAGGGEQYF. CDR3 coding DNA: TGTGCCAGCAGCAGATTCCTAGCGGGAGGCGGCGAGCAGTACTTC.

The V gene is TRBV2, the J gene TRBJ2-7; D uncertain. Germline-derived CDR1 and CDR2 are SNHLY and FYNNEI. The CDR3 is 12 residues long. The germline V and J ends were trimmed by 2 bases and 0 bases, with 2 bases remaining between them. This CDR3 reads CASSEISYEQYF. The CDR3 DNA sequence: TGTGCCAGCAGTGAAATCTCCTACGAGCAGTACTTC.

The chain combines TRBV29-1 with TRBJ2-4; 8 bases map to TRBD1. The CDR3 loop spans 13 amino acids. Germline V gene data show CDR1 as SQVTM and CDR2 as ANQGSEA. V gave up 5 bases and J gave up 7 bases; unmatched junction bases: 7. CDR3 sequence: CSVIFQGANIQYF. CDR3 in DNA: TGCAGCGTTATATTCCAGGGGGCGAACATTCAGTACTTC.

This clone was recorded a few times. This sequence joins TRBV4-1 and TRBJ1-2; D is undetermined. The V gene lost 1 base and the J gene lost 6 bases, with 15 bases spanning the gap. Per germline, CDR1 MGHRA and CDR2 YSYEKL. The CDR3 length is 15 residues. Here the CDR3 reads CASSQVSPSANGYTF. The CDR3 region has the DNA TGCGCCAGCAGCCAAGTATCGCCCTCGGCCAATGGCTACACCTTC.

The J gene is TRBJ1-5, the V gene TRBV19; 10 bases map to TRBD1. V was pared by 8 bases and J by 2 bases, with 9 bases of the junction left unmatched. In germline, CDR1 is LNHDA, CDR2 SQIVND (reference sequence). This CDR3 region has 16 residues. The CDR3 DNA sequence: TGTGCCAGTGAAACGACAGGGGGCGCGGGCAATCAGCCCCAGCATTTT. Encoded protein: CASETTGGAGNQPQHF.

The chain recombines TRBV29-1 with TRBJ2-7, with 8 nucleotides matching TRBD2. In germline, CDR1 is SQVTM, CDR2 ANQGSEA. Germline trimming cut 6 bases from V and 5 bases from J; bases unmatched to any gene: 9. The CDR3 spans 13 residues. In DNA, the CDR3 is TGCAGCGTGCGGCCGGGGGGGGGCGACGAGCAGTACTTC. Protein sequence: CSVRPGGGDEQYF.

The chain combines TRBV11-2 with TRBJ1-3; no clear D. The CDR3 is 17 residues long. V lost 2 bases to trimming and J lost 0 bases, with 14 bases between them. Germline CDR1 is SGHAT and CDR2 is FQNNGV. Written as DNA, the CDR3 is TGTGCCAGCAGCTTACCGGGGTCGGGAGGCTCTGGAAACACCATATATTTT. Amino acid sequence: CASSLPGSGGSGNTIYF.

This rearrangement joins TRBV4-2 to TRBJ1-2; D possibly corresponds to TRBD1 (5 bases). Germline V gene data show CDR1 as LGHNA and CDR2 as YNFKEQ. Trimming took off 1 base at V and 0 bases at J, with 15 bases between the two ends. The CDR3 totals 17 residues. CDR3: CASSQANLQAANYGYTF. In DNA, the CDR3 is TGTGCCAGCAGCCAAGCCAACCTACAGGCGGCTAACTATGGCTACACCTTC.

This clone was counted only a few times. V usage is TRBV6-5 and J usage is TRBJ1-1; tentatively, D is TRBD1 (5 bases). The CDR3 extends over 13 amino acids. Germline loops: CDR1 MNHEY, CDR2 SVGAGI. V shed 7 bases and J shed 8 bases, with 17 bases lying between them. CDR3 DNA: TGTGCCAGCACCCAAGGGGCGAGGTACGAAGCTTTCTTT. Encoded protein: CASTQGARYEAFF.

This rearrangement joins TRBV7-3 to TRBJ2-3; D is unclear. The CDR3 has 14 amino acids. V dropped 3 bases and J dropped 2 bases, with 9 bases sitting between them. Per germline, CDR1 SGHTA and CDR2 FQGTGA. CDR3 nucleotide sequence: TGTGCCAGCAGCTTGACACCATCCACAGATACGCAGTATTTT. Translated, it gives CASSLTPSTDTQYF.

This clone turned up a few times. V is TRBV7-2 and J is TRBJ2-3; D is ambiguous. The CDR3 runs 15 residues. V was cut by 1 base and J by 0 bases, with 8 bases left in between. The germline V gene encodes CDR1 SGHTA and CDR2 FQGNSA. The chain's CDR3 is CASSLEARSTDTQYF. As DNA, the CDR3 is TGTGCCAGCAGCTTAGAAGCCAGGAGCACAGATACGCAGTATTTT.

The chain uses TRBV7-9 and TRBJ2-7; no clear D gene. This CDR3 has 13 residues. V gave up 3 bases and J gave up 3 bases, with 9 bases separating them. In germline, CDR1 is SEHNR, CDR2 FQNEAQ (reference sequence). CDR3 region: CASSFAVLYEQYF. Written as DNA, the CDR3 is TGTGCCAGCAGCTTTGCGGTCCTCTACGAGCAGTACTTC.

The chain carries TRBV6-1 and TRBJ1-5; the match to TRBD1 covers 7 bases. J gave up 0 bases and V 4 bases, and 6 bases lay outside the gene matches. CDR1 and CDR2 (germline): MNHNS, SASEGT. The CDR3 runs to 16 residues. The CDR3: CASSGLQGYSNQPQHF. CDR3 nucleotide sequence: TGTGCCAGCAGTGGATTACAGGGGTATAGCAATCAGCCCCAGCATTTT.